Shown below are 5 T cell receptor beta chains from a single sample sequenced in a study of blood T cell repertoires in COVID-19. TCRdb keeps only in-frame clones here, not all; method: immunoSEQ multiplex PCR. The table has roughly 200,000 clones, 80% to 85% seen once. The sample taken for sequencing was peripheral blood. The receptors were sampled from a human donor in a cohort sampled during active COVID-19.

The chain employs TRBV15 and TRBJ2-7; no firm D call. Germline loops: CDR1 LNHNV, CDR2 YYDKDF (reference sequence). The CDR3 extends over 16 amino acids. Between the trimmed V and J ends, which lost 0 bases and 3 bases, there was a span of 15 bases. CDR3 protein: CATSRELQLTYYEQYF. In DNA, the CDR3 is TGTGCCACCAGCAGAGAATTACAGCTTACCTACTACGAGCAGTACTTC.

The gene calls are TRBV7-6 and TRBJ2-1; weak D call: TRBD2 (6 bases). There are 14 residues in the CDR3. Germline lookup yields CDR1 SGHVS and CDR2 FNYEAQ. V dropped 8 bases and J dropped 4 bases, with 15 bases sitting between them. The CDR3 DNA follows: TGTGCCAGCCGTAACGCGGGGTCGTACAATGAGCAGTTCTTC. It is translated as CASRNAGSYNEQFF.

The chain employs TRBV27 and TRBJ2-5, with 11 bases that match TRBD1. The CDR3 runs 15 residues. Germline CDR1 MNHEY, CDR2 SMNVEV (reference sequence). V shed 5 bases and J 7 bases; nucleotides not matched to a gene: 9. CDR3 region: CASSNPGTGGGTQYF. The CDR3 coding sequence is TGTGCCAGCAGTAACCCCGGGACAGGGGGGGGGACCCAGTACTTC.

The rearrangement joins TRBV10-3 to TRBJ1-1, with D hard to call. The CDR3 totals 12 residues. Germline-derived CDR1 and CDR2 are ENHRY and SYGVKD. The V and J ends lost 8 bases and 3 bases respectively, with 10 bases between them. The CDR3 bases are TGTGCCATCGCGAAGCAGGACACTGAAGCTTTCTTT. Its protein is CAIAKQDTEAFF.

The V and J genes are TRBV2 and TRBJ1-5; TRBD1 agrees at 9 bases. Trimming at V came to 6 bases and at J to 5 bases, leaving 8 bases not matched to a gene. From germline, CDR1 is SNHLY and CDR2 FYNNEI. The CDR3 sequence is 15 residues long. The CDR3 bases are TGTGCCAGCAGCAGGGACAGGGCCCAGGATCAGCCCCAGCATTTT. It yields the protein CASSRDRAQDQPQHF.